The next 27 T cell receptor beta chains were all read from a single sample in a study of shared clonotypes between healthy human individuals. Repertoires were generated with immunoSEQ multiplex PCR, while TCRdb's copy carries only in-frame clones and drops some. The sample lists about 600,000 clones; about 96% were seen once. Sequencing was carried out using naive CD4+ T cells sorted from blood. Subset indicated: CD45RA+ positively selected. These receptors originate from a woman aged 30 to 39 in good health.

A remark on this clone: Other DNA sequences in this sample translate to the same CDR3. CDR3 nucleotides: TGCGCCAGCAGCTTGGAACAGGGTAACTATGGCTACACCTTC. Its translation is CASSLEQGNYGYTF. The V gene is TRBV5-1, the J gene TRBJ1-2; weak D call: TRBD1 (6 bases). Germline V gene sequence: CDR1 SGHRS, CDR2 YFSETQ. The CDR3 runs 14 residues. The ends were cut back, 0 bases at V and 1 base at J, with 7 bases in the middle.

V gene TRBV18 combines with J gene TRBJ1-4; D ambiguous. Germline-derived CDR1 and CDR2 are KGHSH and LQKENI. V was cut by 6 bases and J by 8 bases, with 10 bases left in between. The CDR3 consists of 12 residues. The CDR3 reads CASSPMREKLFF. The CDR3 DNA reads TGTGCCAGCTCCCCCATGCGGGAAAAACTGTTTTTT.

The rearrangement joins TRBV2 to TRBJ2-2; 8 nucleotides line up with TRBD2. In germline, CDR1 is SNHLY, CDR2 FYNNEI. Trimming at V came to 7 bases and at J to 6 bases, leaving 10 bases not matched to a gene. CDR3 size: 15 residues. CDR3 loop: CASKLGTRSSGELFF. CDR3 coding DNA: TGTGCCAGCAAGCTCGGGACTAGGTCATCCGGGGAGCTGTTTTTT.

CDR3 nucleotides: TGTGCCAGCAGCTTCTCCCGTCGGACAGGGGGCTACGAGCAGTACTTC. Its translation is CASSFSRRTGGYEQYF. This chain connects TRBV7-9 to TRBJ2-7, with 10 positions matching TRBD1. With 3 bases clipped from V and 3 bases from J, the junction kept 8 bases outside the gene matches. CDR3 length: 16 amino acids. Germline CDR1 SEHNR, CDR2 FQNEAQ (reference sequence).

V and J are TRBV2 and TRBJ2-7; D gene uncertain. The CDR3 extends over 15 amino acids. Between the trimmed V and J ends, which lost 7 bases and 0 bases, there was a span of 16 bases. Germline V gene sequence: CDR1 SNHLY, CDR2 FYNNEI. The CDR3 region is CASTERAFGSYEQYF. The CDR3 nucleotides are TGTGCCAGCACCGAAAGGGCATTTGGCTCCTACGAGCAGTACTTC.

V usage is TRBV11-1 and J usage is TRBJ1-4, with D unresolved. The CDR3 extends over 15 amino acids. Germline-derived CDR1 and CDR2 are SGHAT and FQDESV (reference sequence). Trimming took off 5 bases at V and 6 bases at J, with 16 bases between the two ends. The CDR3 region is CASSKAGRQHEKLFF. The CDR3 bases are TGTGCCAGCAGCAAGGCAGGTCGTCAGCATGAAAAACTGTTTTTT.

Remarks on this clone: Other DNA sequences of this sample code for an identical CDR3. The chain couples TRBV6-5 to TRBJ1-2, with D hard to call. Trimming took 2 bases from V and 1 from J, leaving 5 bases between them. This CDR3 has 13 amino acids. Per germline, CDR1 MNHEY and CDR2 SVGAGI. CDR3 in amino acids: CASSYDLNYGYTF. DNA of the CDR3: TGTGCCAGCAGTTACGACCTTAACTATGGCTACACCTTC.

The CDR3, as DNA: TGTGCCAGCACCACTACAGATACGCAGTATTTT. Protein product: CASTTTDTQYF. This chain joins TRBV28 and TRBJ2-3, with unresolved D. In germline, CDR1 is MDHEN, CDR2 SYDVKM. The CDR3 is made up of 11 amino acids. V lost 7 bases to trimming and J lost 3 bases, with 5 bases between them. Complete variable domain (other parts from reference TRBV28 and TRBJ2-3): DVKVTQSSRYLVKRTGEKVFLECVQDMDHENMFWYRQDPGLGLRLIYFSYDVKMKEKGDIPEGYSVSREKKERFSLILESASTNQTSMYLCASTTTDTQYFGPGTRLTVL.

This clone was observed once. The V call is TRBV19, the J call TRBJ2-1, with D perhaps being TRBD1 or TRBD2 (6 bases each). V lost 1 base, J lost 0 bases, and 10 bases lay in between. CDR1 is LNHDA and CDR2 is SQIVND in the germline V gene (reference sequence). This CDR3 is 16 amino acids long. The CDR3 nucleotides read TGTGCCAGTAGTATAGGGGGGGCAAGCTCCTACAATGAGCAGTTCTTC. This gives the protein CASSIGGASSYNEQFF.

The chain employs TRBV29-1 and TRBJ2-1; D call uncertain. In germline, CDR1 is SQVTM, CDR2 ANQGSEA. CDR3 length equals 13 residues. The V and J ends lost 1 base and 12 bases respectively, with 16 bases between them. CDR3 nucleotide sequence: TGCAGCGTTGAAGCTGGATACCGGGCCTCGCAGTTCTTC. It specifies CSVEAGYRASQFF.

This clone was recorded once. The CDR3 nucleotides read TGTGCCAGCAAGCTACAGGGCGAGTCTCAAGCTTTCTTT. Residues: CASKLQGESQAFF. The rearrangement uses TRBV6-5 and TRBJ1-1, with D possibly matching TRBD1 (6 bases). V gave up 7 bases and J gave up 9 bases, with 18 bases separating them. The CDR3 is 13 residues long. In germline, CDR1 is MNHEY, CDR2 SVGAGI.

This chain joins TRBV6-5 and TRBJ1-6; 9 bases map to TRBD1. The V gene end was trimmed by 5 bases and the J gene end by 9 bases; junction bases not matched to a gene: 8. Germline CDR1 and CDR2: MNHEY and SVGAGI. The CDR3 totals 15 residues. The CDR3 DNA reads TGTGCCAGCAGTACACAGGGGGCGATAGGTTCACCCCTCCACTTT. Translating it yields CASSTQGAIGSPLHF.

This chain uses TRBV18 with TRBJ2-7, with TRBD2 matching over 8 bases. Germline V gives CDR1 KGHSH, CDR2 LQKENI. The CDR3 length is 16 residues. The junction had 7 bases not matched to a gene; V was cut back by 0 bases and J by 3 bases. The CDR3 DNA reads TGTGCCAGCTCACCACCCTCGGTAGCGGGAATCTACGAGCAGTACTTC. Translating gives CASSPPSVAGIYEQYF.

The J gene is TRBJ2-1, the V gene TRBV27, with 14 bases lining up with TRBD2. Germline trimming cut 7 bases from V and 4 bases from J; bases unmatched to any gene: 12. The CDR3 is made up of 18 amino acids. CDR1 MNHEY and CDR2 SMNVEV come from the germline V gene (reference sequence). CDR3 sequence (DNA): TGTGCCAGCACTTCATCCGGGACTAGCGGGAGTTTGTACAATGAGCAGTTCTTC. Translating it yields CASTSSGTSGSLYNEQFF.

The gene calls are TRBV6-6 and TRBJ2-1; 10 nucleotides agree with TRBD2. Looked up from germline, CDR1 is MNHNY and CDR2 is SVGAGI (reference sequence). The J segment lost 8 bases and the V segment lost 6 bases, leaving 10 bases of the junction unmatched. The CDR3 extends over 15 amino acids. The CDR3 region is CASSFPSGRADEQFF. For the CDR3, the DNA is TGTGCCAGCAGCTTCCCCAGCGGGAGGGCCGATGAGCAGTTCTTC.

The chain is built from TRBV19 and TRBJ1-4; no definite D call. Germline V gives CDR1 LNHDA, CDR2 SQIVND (reference sequence). CDR3 length equals 18 residues. V lost 4 bases, J lost 0 bases, and 18 bases lay in between. CDR3 sequence reads: CASSTRHINQATNEKLFF. CDR3 sequence (DNA): TGTGCCAGTAGTACCAGACACATCAACCAAGCAACTAATGAAAAACTGTTTTTT.

This clone was counted once. The V call is TRBV29-1, the J call TRBJ2-2, with D uncertain. This CDR3 has 14 amino acids. Germline CDR1 SQVTM, CDR2 ANQGSEA. Trimming left V 4 bases short and J 1 base short, with 10 bases between. Here the CDR3 reads CSVGETLNTGELFF. The DNA of the CDR3 is TGCAGCGTTGGTGAGACACTGAACACCGGGGAGCTGTTTTTT.

The chain is built from TRBV28 and TRBJ1-4; D might be TRBD1 (6 bases). Looked up from germline, CDR1 is MDHEN and CDR2 is SYDVKM. The CDR3 covers 15 residues. V was pared by 4 bases and J by 4 bases, with 13 bases between. CDR3 nucleotides: TGTGCCAGCAGTTCACGGCAGGGGATTAATGAAAAACTGTTTTTT. Translated: CASSSRQGINEKLFF.

This chain links TRBV19 with TRBJ2-7; D is unclear. The CDR3 consists of 13 residues. V lost 5 bases to trimming and J lost 6 bases, with 14 bases between them. Germline V gives CDR1 LNHDA, CDR2 SQIVND (reference sequence). This CDR3 is CASSRVPGAEQYF. In DNA, the CDR3 is TGTGCCAGTAGTCGCGTCCCAGGAGCCGAGCAGTACTTC.

This clone showed up just once. The chain joins TRBV7-8 to TRBJ2-1, with 7 bases that match TRBD2. Germline CDR1 SGHVS, CDR2 FQNEAQ. This CDR3 is built from 21 residues. V was pared by 5 bases and J by 0 bases, with 22 bases of the junction left unmatched. The CDR3 DNA is TGTGCCAGCAGCCCCTCCCTTAGCCGTGGAGCGGGCGGGAGCTCCTACAATGAGCAGTTCTTC. Its protein product is CASSPSLSRGAGGSSYNEQFF.

The genes are TRBV5-1 and TRBJ2-5; possibly TRBD2 for D (6 bases). There are 17 residues in the CDR3. Germline CDR1 and CDR2: SGHRS and YFSETQ. Trimming took 5 bases from V and 1 from J, leaving 21 bases between them. DNA of the CDR3: TGCGCCAGCAGTCCCGGGACTTCAAGCTACCTCCAAGAGACCCAGTACTTC. Translated: CASSPGTSSYLQETQYF.

The chain is built from TRBV7-8 and TRBJ2-7; TRBD1 aligns across 10 bases. The germline V gene encodes CDR1 SGHVS and CDR2 FQNEAQ. Unmatched junction bases numbered 8, after V lost 5 bases and J lost 4 bases. This CDR3 has 15 amino acids. The CDR3 DNA is TGTGCCAGCAGCCCGTGGACAGGGGGGAGGTACGAGCAGTACTTC. As protein: CASSPWTGGRYEQYF. The variable domain in full, completed from reference TRBV7-8 and TRBJ2-7, reads GAGVSQSPRYKVAKRGQDVALRCDPISGHVSLFWYQQALGQGPEFLTYFQNEAQLDKSGLPSDRFFAERPEGSVSTLKIQRTQQEDSAVYLCASSPWTGGRYEQYFGPGTRLTVT.

This sequence joins TRBV11-2 and TRBJ2-7, with D possibly TRBD1 on 7 matching bases. Trimming shortened V by 4 bases and J by 1 base, and 14 bases separated the two germline ends. CDR3 length: 15 amino acids. Per germline, CDR1 SGHAT and CDR2 FQNNGV. The chain's CDR3 is CASSSQEGASYEQYF. The DNA for the CDR3 is TGTGCCAGCAGCTCCCAGGAGGGGGCGTCCTACGAGCAGTACTTC.

This clone has only one observation. The chain recombines TRBV5-3 with TRBJ2-7, with 9 positions matching TRBD2. TRBV5-3 is an ORF, and what it does is uncertain. The CDR3 has 16 amino acids. The V segment lost 4 bases and the J segment 2 bases; nucleotides outside the gene matches: 10. Here the CDR3 DNA reads TGTGCCAGAAGCGCAAGACTAGCGGACCTAACCTACGAGCAGTACTTC. Protein: CARSARLADLTYEQYF.

This CDR3 reads CASSERLSGYGYTF. The CDR3, as DNA: TGTGCCAGCAGTGAAAGACTCTCCGGCTATGGCTACACCTTC. The rearrangement links TRBV6-4 to TRBJ1-2, with D unresolved. Germline V gene sequence: CDR1 MRHNA, CDR2 SNTAGT. V shed 3 bases and J shed 4 bases, with 12 bases lying between them. The CDR3 loop spans 14 amino acids.

The V call is TRBV7-8, the J call TRBJ2-7; D assignment may be TRBD1 or TRBD2 (7 bases each). Trimming stripped 4 bases from V and 7 bases from J, with 20 bases between. CDR1 and CDR2 from the germline V gene are SGHVS and FQNEAQ. This CDR3 is 15 amino acids long. The CDR3 DNA reads as TGTGCCAGCAGCTCCACGGGGAGGGGGCTGAGGGAGCAGTACTTC. It codes for CASSSTGRGLREQYF. The full variable domain, with the rest looked up from reference TRBV7-8 and TRBJ2-7, is GAGVSQSPRYKVAKRGQDVALRCDPISGHVSLFWYQQALGQGPEFLTYFQNEAQLDKSGLPSDRFFAERPEGSVSTLKIQRTQQEDSAVYLCASSSTGRGLREQYFGPGTRLTVT.

This chain uses TRBV2 with TRBJ1-2, with a weak D call TRBD1 (5 bases). The CDR3 has 14 amino acids. Trimming pared 4 bases from V and 8 bases from J, leaving 17 bases between. In germline, CDR1 is SNHLY, CDR2 FYNNEI. CDR3 region: CASSVPGEFQGYTF. Here the CDR3 DNA reads TGTGCCAGCAGTGTTCCGGGGGAATTCCAAGGCTACACCTTC.